The entry below describes one T cell receptor (beta chain). The data originate from a study of blood T cell repertoires in COVID-19. After removal of 6 bases from V and 3 bases from J, the junction contained 3 bases not matched to a gene. The CDR3 sequence is 12 residues long. Germline V gene sequence: CDR1 SQVTM, CDR2 ANQGSEA. Participant-reported clinical history was the basis for cohort assignment. In the source study's methods: Amplification of reference gene primers was used by the study to estimate nucleated cell counts. TCRdb's table, derived via immunoSEQ multiplex PCR, lists solely in-frame clones and lacks some. That table gives V, J and clone size, and the DNA gave D and trimming. The top ten clones hold over 0.7% of a sample with a few hundred thousand clones, approximately 93% of them seen once.

The sample comprised PBMCs or T cells enriched from blood (not recorded which). This TCR was sampled from a woman aged 40 to 50 who had been exposed to COVID-19. This rearrangement joins TRBV29-1 to TRBJ2-5; TRBD1 agrees at 8 bases. DNA of the CDR3: TGCAGCGTAAACAGGGGGGAAGAGACCCAGTACTTC. The encoded protein is CSVNRGEETQYF.